The 21 T cell receptor beta chains reported below all come from one sample, sequenced in a study of chemoradiotherapy in HPV16-positive cancers. Clones were read by immunoSEQ multiplex PCR, and TCRdb kept only the in-frame ones, dropping some. The table has 9,500 to 15,000 clones, 90% seen once. This specimen was taken from a patient who underwent chemoradiotherapy. The receptor set was obtained from a human donor with HPV-associated anogenital cancer.

This chain joins TRBV6-1 and TRBJ1-5; 8 bases map to TRBD1. This CDR3 region has 15 residues. Germline V gives CDR1 MNHNS, CDR2 SASEGT. The J segment lost 7 bases and the V segment lost 4 bases, leaving 9 bases of the junction unmatched. The CDR3 loop reads CASSVRQGSQQPQHF. CDR3 bases: TGTGCCAGCAGTGTGAGACAGGGGTCCCAACAGCCCCAGCATTTT.

The V and J genes are TRBV6-5 and TRBJ1-2, with 8 bases that match TRBD1. CDR1 MNHEY and CDR2 SVGAGI come from the germline V gene. Trimming removed 2 bases from V and 4 bases from J; junction bases left unmatched: 0. The CDR3 is 13 amino acids. The CDR3 nucleotides are TGTGCCAGCAGTTACGACAGGGGCTATGGCTACACCTTC. It encodes CASSYDRGYGYTF.

CDR3 in amino acids: CASSIDGQGGYTF. The CDR3 coding sequence is TGTGCCAGTAGTATAGATGGACAGGGAGGCTACACCTTC. The gene calls are TRBV19 and TRBJ1-2, with 8 bases lining up with TRBD1. From germline, CDR1 is LNHDA and CDR2 SQIVND (reference sequence). The CDR3 consists of 13 residues. Trimming took 0 bases from V and 8 from J; bases not matched to a gene: 2.

The rearrangement joins TRBV5-1 to TRBJ2-5; D ambiguous. Trimming took 2 bases from V and 2 from J, leaving 10 bases between them. The V gene's germline CDR1 is SGHRS and CDR2 YFSETQ. This CDR3 region has 14 residues. Here the CDR3 DNA reads TGCGCCAGCAGCTTAGGTGGGGTACAAGAGACCCAGTACTTC. It encodes CASSLGGVQETQYF.

This clone is a singleton in its sample. This chain links TRBV14 with TRBJ2-1; D is unclear. The CDR3 consists of 11 residues. CDR1 and CDR2 from the germline V gene are SGHDN and FVKESK. The ends were cut back, 3 bases at V and 7 bases at J, with 4 bases in the middle. CDR3: CASSQLNEQFF. CDR3 bases: TGTGCCAGCAGCCAGTTGAATGAGCAGTTCTTC.

V and J are TRBV5-4 and TRBJ2-2; D may match TRBD1 or TRBD2 (5 bases each). V was trimmed by 1 base and J by 6 bases, leaving 10 bases between them. This CDR3 spans 14 amino acids. CDR1 and CDR2 (germline): SGHNT, YYREEE (reference sequence). The CDR3 nucleotides read TGTGCCAGCAGCTTGAGGGTGGGGGCCGGGGAGCTGTTTTTT. Protein: CASSLRVGAGELFF.

This rearrangement joins TRBV5-1 to TRBJ2-3, with unresolved D. Germline CDR1 reads SGHRS; CDR2 reads YFSETQ. The CDR3 is 14 amino acids. Deletions cut 7 bases from V and 5 bases from J, with 17 bases between. CDR3 loop: CASRRSQPGDTQYF. CDR3 DNA sequence: TGCGCCAGCCGACGGTCGCAACCCGGAGATACGCAGTATTTT.

The chain couples TRBV19 to TRBJ1-5; D gene unclear. V lost 4 bases and J 0 bases, leaving 13 bases between the germline ends. In germline, CDR1 is LNHDA, CDR2 SQIVND (reference sequence). The CDR3 is 16 residues long. The CDR3 region is CASSTTIILSNQPQHF. CDR3 bases: TGTGCCAGTAGTACTACGATTATCCTTAGCAATCAGCCCCAGCATTTT.

This rearrangement joins TRBV5-1 to TRBJ1-1; a weak D match, TRBD1 (5 bases). The germline gives CDR1 SGHRS, CDR2 YFSETQ. Trimming removed 4 bases at V and 0 bases at J, with 19 bases between. This CDR3 comprises 17 residues. This chain's CDR3 is CASSGPNRSAMNTEAFF. The CDR3 nucleotides read TGCGCCAGCAGCGGGCCTAACAGGAGCGCCATGAACACTGAAGCTTTCTTT.

CDR3 amino acids: CASSVDLLAYEQYF. The DNA for the CDR3 is TGTGCCAGCAGCGTAGACCTTCTGGCCTACGAGCAGTACTTC. The V call is TRBV5-4, the J call TRBJ2-7; D call uncertain. The length of the CDR3 is 14 residues. The V gene's germline CDR1 is SGHNT and CDR2 YYREEE (reference sequence). V dropped 4 bases and J dropped 2 bases, with 13 bases sitting between them.

V is TRBV25-1 and J is TRBJ2-3, with D possibly being TRBD1 (6 bases). Germline V CDR1 and CDR2: MGHDK, SYGVNS. This CDR3 has 15 amino acids. Trimming stripped 3 bases from V and 6 bases from J, with 16 bases between. CDR3 residues: CASSDTGPGVDTQYF. For the CDR3, the DNA is TGTGCCAGCAGTGATACAGGGCCGGGTGTGGATACGCAGTATTTT.

The V and J genes are TRBV29-1 and TRBJ2-3; 8 bases match TRBD2. The length of the CDR3 is 12 residues. Trimming removed 6 bases from V and 12 bases from J; junction bases left unmatched: 11. Germline values: CDR1 SQVTM, CDR2 ANQGSEA. CDR3 in amino acids: CSVEPGGGFQYF. The CDR3 DNA reads TGCAGCGTGGAACCGGGCGGGGGGTTTCAGTATTTT.

The V and J genes are TRBV19 and TRBJ2-2; TRBD1 agrees at 9 bases. Germline CDR1 LNHDA, CDR2 SQIVND (reference sequence). Germline trimming cut 9 bases from V and 3 bases from J; bases unmatched to any gene: 5. The CDR3 is made up of 14 amino acids. This chain's CDR3 is CASLQGAHTGELFF. DNA for the CDR3: TGTGCCAGCTTACAGGGGGCGCACACCGGGGAGCTGTTTTTT.

The V gene is TRBV27, the J gene TRBJ2-1; 9 bases are a match to TRBD1. The J segment lost 9 bases and the V segment lost 6 bases, leaving 12 bases of the junction unmatched. The V gene's germline CDR1 is MNHEY and CDR2 SMNVEV (reference sequence). CDR3 size: 15 residues. The CDR3 region has the DNA TGTGCCAGCAGCGAGAAAACAGGGGGCCGGGGTGAGCAGTTCTTC. Translation gives CASSEKTGGRGEQFF.

This chain joins TRBV27 and TRBJ2-7, with TRBD2 matching 8 bases. From germline, CDR1 is MNHEY and CDR2 SMNVEV (reference sequence). V was clipped by 3 bases and J by 6 bases; unmatched bases: 4. This CDR3 comprises 13 residues. CDR3 sequence reads: CASSFPGGAEQYF. The CDR3 region has the DNA TGTGCCAGCAGTTTTCCCGGGGGGGCCGAGCAGTACTTC.

The genes are TRBV6-5 and TRBJ2-3; 9 nucleotides line up with TRBD2. Germline CDR1 reads MNHEY; CDR2 reads SVGAGI. CDR3 size: 15 residues. After removal of 2 bases from V and 3 bases from J, the junction contained 3 bases not matched to a gene. The CDR3 region has the DNA TGTGCCAGCAGTTACATACTAGCGGGTACAGATACGCAGTATTTT. It translates to CASSYILAGTDTQYF.

The V and J genes are TRBV7-2 and TRBJ1-2; a weak D match, TRBD1 (5 bases). This CDR3 contains 15 residues. The germline V gene has CDR1 SGHTA and CDR2 FQGNSA. Trimming stripped 1 base from V and 1 base from J, with 10 bases between. This CDR3 reads CASSLEKGDNYGYTF. CDR3 in DNA: TGTGCCAGCAGCTTAGAGAAAGGGGATAACTATGGCTACACCTTC.

This rearrangement joins TRBV7-8 to TRBJ1-5; the D gene is possibly TRBD1 (5 bases). The CDR3 runs 13 residues. Trimming took 5 bases from V and 4 from J, leaving 9 bases between them. Germline V gives CDR1 SGHVS, CDR2 FQNEAQ. CDR3 region: CASSPTENQPQHF. The CDR3 region has the DNA TGTGCCAGCAGCCCGACAGAGAATCAGCCCCAGCATTTT.

The chain is built from TRBV14 and TRBJ2-7; no definite D call. CDR1 is SGHDN, CDR2 FVKESK, per germline. Trimming removed 4 bases at V and 7 bases at J, with 14 bases between. The CDR3 runs to 13 residues. The CDR3 bases are TGTGCCAGCAGCCCTCCCTCGGCTTCGGAGCAGTACTTC. It codes for CASSPPSASEQYF.

The chain couples TRBV5-1 to TRBJ2-5; TRBD2 matches 8 bases. The CDR3 has 13 residues. CDR1 is SGHRS and CDR2 is YFSETQ in the germline V gene. The ends lost 5 bases at V and 11 bases at J; junction bases unmatched: 11. In DNA, the CDR3 is TGCGCCAGCAGGCGGGGGGAACCAAACAGTCAGTACTTC. It is translated as CASRRGEPNSQYF.

The chain uses TRBV14 and TRBJ1-2; maybe TRBD1 (6 bases). Trimming took 1 base from V and 8 from J, leaving 14 bases between them. The length of the CDR3 is 14 residues. CDR1 is SGHDN and CDR2 is FVKESK in the germline V gene. CDR3 nucleotides: TGTGCCAGCAGCCAAGCTCCGACAGGATGGGGCTACACCTTC. It yields the protein CASSQAPTGWGYTF. Variable domain in full (rest from reference TRBV14 and TRBJ1-2): EAGVTQFPSHSVIEKGQTVTLRCDPISGHDNLYWYRRVMGKEIKFLLHFVKESKQDESGMPNNRFLAERTGGTYSTLKVQPAELEDSGVYFCASSQAPTGWGYTFGSGTRLTVV.